The 25 T cell receptor beta chains below all came from one sample that was sequenced in a study of blood T cell repertoires in COVID-19. Using immunoSEQ multiplex PCR, the repertoire was profiled, and TCRdb retains in-frame clones only, with some absent. The sample contains some 200,000 clones, roughly four fifths of which appear only once. Sequencing was performed on peripheral blood. The receptors shown here come from a woman in her forties with COVID-19, enrolled during active disease.

The sample holds one count of this clone. The chain is built from TRBV5-1 and TRBJ2-2; weak D call: TRBD1 (6 bases). With 0 bases removed from V and 3 bases from J, the gap between germline ends came to 15 bases. Germline V gene sequence: CDR1 SGHRS, CDR2 YFSETQ. The CDR3 has 17 amino acids. The CDR3 loop reads CASSLATGRADTGELFF. Here the CDR3 DNA reads TGCGCCAGCAGCTTGGCCACAGGGCGGGCGGACACCGGGGAGCTGTTTTTT.

The V and J genes are TRBV7-3 and TRBJ2-1; 14 nucleotides match TRBD2. Unmatched junction bases numbered 2, after V lost 1 base and J lost 6 bases. CDR1 is SGHTA, CDR2 FQGTGA, per germline. This CDR3 comprises 16 residues. In DNA, the CDR3 is TGTGCCAGCAGCTTAAGGGGACTAGCGGGAGCCAATGAGCAGTTCTTC. Translation gives CASSLRGLAGANEQFF.

The chain links TRBV27 to TRBJ2-7; possible D gene TRBD1, 9 bases. Trimming left V 8 bases short and J 5 bases short, with 16 bases between. Per the germline V gene, CDR1 is MNHEY and CDR2 is SMNVEV (reference sequence). CDR3 length equals 13 residues. CDR3 amino acids: CASSRGDRDEQYF. Here the CDR3 DNA reads TGTGCCAGCTCGCGGGGGGACAGGGACGAGCAGTACTTC.

V usage is TRBV28 and J usage is TRBJ2-7; 15 positions match TRBD2. J was trimmed by 0 bases and V by 6 bases; bases with no gene match: 9. Germline V gives CDR1 MDHEN, CDR2 SYDVKM. There are 18 residues in the CDR3. The CDR3 loop is CASSSAGLAGGYSYEQYF. The CDR3 coding sequence is TGTGCCAGCAGCTCGGCGGGACTAGCGGGAGGTTACTCCTACGAGCAGTACTTC.

The chain joins TRBV7-8 to TRBJ2-3; D unresolved. Looked up from germline, CDR1 is SGHVS and CDR2 is FQNEAQ. The CDR3 spans 12 residues. V gave up 5 bases and J gave up 6 bases, with 9 bases separating them. The CDR3 is CASSPFRDTQYF. The CDR3 DNA reads as TGTGCCAGCAGCCCTTTTCGGGATACGCAGTATTTT.

The V and J genes are TRBV29-1 and TRBJ2-1; 7 positions agree with TRBD1. The V gene end was trimmed by 6 bases and the J gene end by 4 bases; junction bases not matched to a gene: 9. Germline V CDR1 and CDR2: SQVTM, ANQGSEA. The CDR3 is made up of 14 amino acids. The CDR3 reads CSVVRGLGYNEQFF. CDR3 in DNA: TGCAGCGTCGTCAGGGGGTTAGGATACAATGAGCAGTTCTTC.

A single count supports this clone. The genes are TRBV11-2 and TRBJ1-1; TRBD1 matches at 7 bases. The CDR3 has 15 residues. V dropped 5 bases and J dropped 1; count of bases not matched to a gene: 7. Germline CDR1 is SGHAT and CDR2 is FQNNGV. The CDR3 DNA is TGTGCCAGCAGCCCGTTGACAGGGACGAACACTGAAGCTTTCTTT. Translating gives CASSPLTGTNTEAFF.

The chain links TRBV5-1 to TRBJ1-5; perhaps TRBD1 as D (5 bases). There are 14 residues in the CDR3. Deletions cut 7 bases from V and 0 bases from J, with 11 bases between. From germline, CDR1 is SGHRS and CDR2 YFSETQ. CDR3 loop: CASRDFYSNQPQHF. CDR3 DNA: TGCGCCAGCCGGGACTTTTATAGCAATCAGCCCCAGCATTTT.

This sequence joins TRBV7-6 and TRBJ2-5; TRBD2 matches at 8 bases. Germline V gene lookup returns CDR1 SGHVS and CDR2 FNYEAQ. V shed 2 bases and J 5 bases; nucleotides not matched to a gene: 7. The CDR3 spans 15 residues. The CDR3 region has the DNA TGTGCCAGCAGCTTACACGGGAGGGCCGGTGAGACCCAGTACTTC. As protein: CASSLHGRAGETQYF.

This clone turned up a few times. The CDR3 coding sequence is TGTGCCAGCAGCCAACTTGCAGCTGAAGCTTTCTTT. This translates into CASSQLAAEAFF. The gene calls are TRBV3-1 (or the pseudogene TRBV3-2) and TRBJ1-1; no reliable D call. Germline CDR1 reads LGHDT; CDR2 reads YNNKEL (reference sequence). V lost 2 bases and J 6 bases, leaving 7 bases between the germline ends. CDR3 length equals 12 residues.

This clone came up a few times. The J gene is TRBJ2-1, the V gene TRBV15; possibly TRBD1 for D (6 bases). The CDR3 is 15 residues long. Trimming took 0 bases from V and 7 from J, leaving 13 bases between them. Germline lookup yields CDR1 LNHNV and CDR2 YYDKDF (reference sequence). CDR3: CATSREQGPLNEQFF. Here the CDR3 DNA reads TGTGCCACCAGCAGAGAACAGGGCCCTTTAAATGAGCAGTTCTTC.

V usage is TRBV3-1 (or the pseudogene TRBV3-2) and J usage is TRBJ1-1; 7 positions agree with TRBD1. This CDR3 contains 14 residues. The ends lost 4 bases at V and 8 bases at J; junction bases unmatched: 10. CDR1 is LGHDT, CDR2 YNNKEL, per germline (reference sequence). The CDR3 sequence is CASSPTGRGGEAFF. The CDR3 bases are TGTGCCAGCAGCCCAACGGGCCGAGGGGGCGAAGCTTTCTTT.

The genes are TRBV9 and TRBJ2-1; D might be TRBD2 (5 bases). The CDR3 has 14 amino acids. The germline gives CDR1 SGDLS, CDR2 YYNGEE. Trimming shortened V by 4 bases and J by 6 bases, and 14 bases separated the two germline ends. The CDR3 DNA reads TGTGCCAGCAGCCAGAGTCTAGCAGGCAATGAGCAGTTCTTC. Amino acids: CASSQSLAGNEQFF.

This chain uses TRBV11-2 with TRBJ1-1; D might be TRBD1 (5 bases). Germline V gene data show CDR1 as SGHAT and CDR2 as FQNNGV. Trimming pared 3 bases from V and 3 bases from J, leaving 5 bases between. The CDR3 loop spans 12 amino acids. Here the CDR3 DNA reads TGTGCCAGCAGCTTCAGGGACACTGAAGCTTTCTTT. It specifies CASSFRDTEAFF.

This clone was seen a few times. J is TRBJ1-2 and V is TRBV7-9; TRBD1 agrees at 8 bases. Losses at the gene ends were 4 bases for V and 6 bases for J; bases not matched to a gene: 7. Germline V gene data show CDR1 as SEHNR and CDR2 as FQNEAQ (reference sequence). The CDR3 extends over 14 amino acids. In nucleotides, the CDR3 is TGTGCCAGCAGCTCGTTACAGGGGGAGGATGGCTACACCTTC. Its protein is CASSSLQGEDGYTF.

This chain joins TRBV6-5 and TRBJ2-7; perhaps TRBD1 as D (6 bases). Germline assignment: CDR1 MNHEY and CDR2 SVGAGI. The CDR3 spans 13 residues. V was trimmed by 9 bases and J by 3 bases, leaving 15 bases between them. CDR3 loop: CASALRGIYEQYV. CDR3 bases: TGTGCCAGTGCCCTCAGGGGAATCTACGAGCAGTACGTC.

The rearrangement uses TRBV12-3 or TRBV12-4 and TRBJ2-7; 8 positions agree with TRBD1. The V gene end was trimmed by 6 bases and the J gene end by 6 bases; junction bases not matched to a gene: 7. The CDR3 sequence is 13 residues long. CDR3 DNA: TGTGCCAGCAGGTCAGGGGGCCCTGGCGAGCAGTACTTC. Its translation is CASRSGGPGEQYF.

V gene TRBV5-4 combines with J gene TRBJ2-1; 9 nucleotides match TRBD2. The CDR3 runs 15 residues. V dropped 5 bases and J dropped 5; count of bases not matched to a gene: 8. The V gene's germline CDR1 is SGHNT and CDR2 YYREEE (reference sequence). CDR3 residues: CASSRGGARDNEQFF. The CDR3 bases are TGTGCCAGCAGTCGCGGGGGGGCCAGGGACAATGAGCAGTTCTTC.

This rearrangement joins TRBV29-1 to TRBJ2-1, with D perhaps matching TRBD2 (6 bases). Trimming pared 8 bases from V and 6 bases from J, leaving 11 bases between. Germline V gene sequence: CDR1 SQVTM, CDR2 ANQGSEA. The length of the CDR3 is 11 residues. Here the CDR3 reads CSNSRGNEQFF. CDR3 nucleotides: TGCAGCAACTCGCGGGGCAATGAGCAGTTCTTC.

V is TRBV6-5 and J is TRBJ1-1, with 10 bases lining up with TRBD1. After removal of 10 bases from V and 6 bases from J, the junction contained 8 bases not matched to a gene. This CDR3 has 13 amino acids. Germline CDR1 MNHEY, CDR2 SVGAGI. CDR3 bases: TGTGCCACGGACAGGGGGTTTGGCGCTGAAGCTTTCTTT. Translation: CATDRGFGAEAFF.

The gene calls are TRBV10-3 and TRBJ2-7; D is unresolved. Germline V gene lookup returns CDR1 ENHRY and CDR2 SYGVKD. V was pared by 2 bases and J by 6 bases, with 17 bases between. CDR3 length: 15 residues. Written as DNA, the CDR3 is TGTGCCATCAGTGAGAGGCAACGAGGAGTCTTCGAGCAGTACGTC. This encodes CAISERQRGVFEQYV.

The chain uses TRBV28 and TRBJ1-5, with a weak D call TRBD1 (5 bases). The germline V and J ends were trimmed by 6 bases and 7 bases, with 16 bases remaining between them. Germline V CDR1 and CDR2: MDHEN, SYDVKM. The length of the CDR3 is 14 residues. DNA for the CDR3: TGTGCCAGCAGCAAGGTTGTGGAGGGGCAGCCCCAGCATTTT. As protein: CASSKVVEGQPQHF.

This chain joins TRBV2 and TRBJ2-1; weak D call: TRBD2 (5 bases). This CDR3 is built from 12 residues. Germline V lookup: CDR1 SNHLY, CDR2 FYNNEI. V shed 10 bases and J shed 4 bases, with 11 bases lying between them. The DNA of the CDR3 is TGTGCCACCTCCCGGGATTACAATGAGCAGTTCTTC. This gives the protein CATSRDYNEQFF.

This chain joins TRBV19 and TRBJ2-1; maybe TRBD2 (5 bases). V was trimmed by 5 bases and J by 9 bases, leaving 8 bases between them. Germline V CDR1 and CDR2: LNHDA, SQIVND (reference sequence). The length of the CDR3 is 11 residues. The CDR3 DNA is TGTGCCAGTAGTGCTAGCTTTGAGCAGTTCTTC. Translating it yields CASSASFEQFF.

The gene calls are TRBV7-9 and TRBJ2-2; 9 bases map to TRBD2. The CDR3 spans 15 residues. Germline CDR1 reads SEHNR; CDR2 reads FQNEAQ (reference sequence). V dropped 6 bases and J dropped 4; count of bases not matched to a gene: 6. The CDR3 loop reads CASRYSGSTTGELFF. For the CDR3, the DNA is TGTGCCAGCAGGTATAGCGGGAGTACCACCGGGGAGCTGTTTTTT.